Here is one T cell receptor (beta chain) with its context. As yet, its antigen is unknown. This specimen belongs to a study of T cell responses to AZD1222 COVID-19 vaccine. Whole-study results and caveats: All repertoire sampling was performed exclusively after the peak T cell response. It was only a handful of AZD1222 recipients who were seropositive at baseline. Across the whole spike, CD4 TCRs peaked at regions 160-218 and 743-854. The breadth and depth of Spike-specific TCRs increased once two AZD1222 doses had been given.

Repertoires were generated with immunoSEQ multiplex PCR, while TCRdb's copy carries only in-frame clones and drops some. The sample carries 120,000 or so clones, around 92% recorded once. The CDR3 covers 15 residues. The J segment lost 2 bases and the V segment lost 6 bases, leaving 10 bases of the junction unmatched. Looked up from germline, CDR1 is MRHNA and CDR2 is SNTAGT. The sequenced sample was peripheral blood, obtained on day 0 of AZD1222 vaccination. This clonotype was sampled from an adult in good health. The chain joins TRBV6-4 to TRBJ2-7, with TRBD1 matching over 7 bases. This CDR3 is CASSTHAGTAYEQYF. CDR3 coding DNA: TGTGCCAGCAGCACCCACGCCGGGACAGCCTACGAGCAGTACTTC.